This T cell receptor (beta chain) was obtained from a study of T cell responses to AZD1222 COVID-19 vaccine (dated by TCRdb to about 2021). With regard to the full study: AZD1222 recipients with second doses at about 4 weeks or about 12 weeks were pooled, because spike-specific TCR depth and breadth did not differ between schedules. TCR sequencing covered more than 230 trial participants: around 210 given two doses of AZD1222 and about 26 given two doses of MenACWY control vaccine. Trial participants were enrolled by age into subgroups of 18-55, 56-69 and 70-plus years, and roughly 160, 29 and 62 TCR-sequenced participants, respectively, were included in these subgroups. Broader findings and caveats from the paper: A significant rise in spike-specific TCR breadth and depth was observed after two AZD1222 doses relative to day 0 and relative to MenACWY recipients. Conclusions about previously exposed vaccinees are limited, since just 5 or 6 AZD1222 recipients were seropositive for SARS-CoV-2 at baseline. CD4 TCRs associated with the vaccine covered the entire spike protein, and the dominant responses were in regions 160-218 and 743-854. Participants were mostly white British, with more females than males. The authors suggested clonal diversity may have been underestimated. In the small 56-69-year group, the increase in depth fell short of significance, most likely because of low power. Because no day 14 peak-response samples were available, repertoires were characterized only after the peak T cell response. Reportedly, close to half of the unique spike-specific TCRs recognized epitopes lying outside the regions that are mutated in the B.1.351 and B.1.1.7 variants.

The CDR3 starts with the cysteine, ends with the phenylalanine, and has 17 residues. The read is trimmed to its CDR3 DNA, 51 bases read in frame from base 1. CDR1 and CDR2 are drawn from the germline V gene: SGDLS, YYNGEE. The V and J ends are trimmed by 0 bases and 3 bases, leaving 18 bases between them. The time point label, as the study defines it: baseline before first vaccination. Vaccinee samples came from UK trials COV001 and COV002, including a single-blind randomized controlled phase 2/3 trial of AZD1222 (ChAdOx1 nCoV-19) in healthy adults. For TCRbeta chain sequencing, PBMC samples from trial participants were taken at day 0 and at day 28 after the second dose. The CDR3 regions of human TCRbeta chains were analyzed by immunosequencing. The published analysis was carried out like this. TCRs in the repertoires were compared against a reference library of SARS-CoV-2-specific TCRs that had been generated with the MIRA antigen-specificity platform. Breadth was defined as the fraction of unique TCRs that were SARS-CoV-2-associated. Depth was defined as the fraction of total T cells that were SARS-CoV-2-associated. Using the MIRA data, each spike-specific TCR was assigned both to the spike region to which the TCR was reactive and to a CD4 or CD8 class. Log10-transformed breadth and depth values were compared by one-way ANOVA with Sidak's multiple comparisons tests. In its TCRdb copy, this immuneACCESS table keeps in-frame sequences only and misses some clones. Where compared with another copy, unresolved V genes explain less than half of these, and the others have no known cause. V and J calls and clone size are copied from that table; D and trimming were computed from the DNA. Within this sample are more than 250,000 clones, with 80% to 95% of them counted one time only. Roughly 0.5% of the sample goes to the ten largest clones.

A few counts support this clone. The specificity of this receptor is unknown. Per-nucleotide qualities are absent, and no much larger clonotype sits a single base away. The sequencing here drew on peripheral blood, taken on day 0 of AZD1222 vaccination. The V and J genes are TRBV9 and TRBJ2-5; D gene: possibly TRBD2, on 6 matching bases. This clonotype was obtained from an adult in good health. The encoded CDR3 is CASSVGVGGSNKETQYF. The sequenced DNA: TGTGCCAGCAGCGTAGGTGTGGGAGGCTCCAACAAAGAGACCCAGTACTTC.